The source of this TCR beta chain is a study of T cells after yellow fever vaccination. Template switching by 5'RACE produced TCR cDNA, adding a universal primer site and UMIs. Each CDR3 protein is one row after TCRdb ran MiXCR on the 5' RACE reads. Of about 120,000 distinct CDR3 sequences listed, around 8.6% are singletons. Overall study results and limits: Clonotypes found in both CD4 and CD8 compartments made up a small share. The booster response re-showed most primary clones: 96% CD4, 88% CD8. High-abundance clonotypes from the bulk population could contaminate FACS-sorted repertoires.

J lost 7 bases, V lost 5 bases, and 8 bases had no gene match. Germline values: CDR1 KGHSH, CDR2 LQKENI. The CDR3 extends over 14 amino acids. About this clonotype itself: What it binds is unknown. A single base separates this from a much larger clone, so it may be a read error.

The origin of this receptor is a man aged 25 to 45 who received the YFV17D yellow fever vaccine. The input for sequencing was CD8+ T cells sorted from PBMCs, taken 45 days after the yellow fever booster vaccination. The rearrangement links TRBV18 to TRBJ2-5; 9 nucleotides agree with TRBD1. For the CDR3, the DNA is TGTGCCAGCTCATTTCCGGGACAGGGTTTGACCCAGTACTTC. Translation: CASSFPGQGLTQYF.